This record covers a single T cell receptor (beta chain). This specimen belongs to a study of CD8+ T cells in alopecia areata. For the study at large: Those treated were given oral tofacitinib at 5 to 10 mg twice daily.

Treatment specified: oral pan-JAK inhibitor, 5-10 mg twice daily. The sequencing template was cDNA reverse transcribed from extracted RNA. Profiled with immunoSEQ multiplex PCR; TCRdb holds only in-frame clones, not every one. The sample records 150,000 to 200,000 clones, 45% to 75% being singletons. CDR3 length: 16 residues. Per the germline V gene, CDR1 is MNHEY and CDR2 is SMNVEV (reference sequence). V was clipped by 6 bases and J by 0 bases; unmatched bases: 9. The sequence was collected from a human donor with alopecia areata. V usage is TRBV27 and J usage is TRBJ2-7; TRBD2 matches 9 bases. The sequencing used CD4+ T cells sorted from blood, collected at week 4, from a patient treated with tofacitinib. CDR3 sequence (DNA): TGTGCCAGCAGCCGAAGCGGGGGGTTGAGCTCCTACGAGCAGTACTTC. Protein: CASSRSGGLSSYEQYF.